Following are 22 T cell receptor beta chains from one sample sequenced in a study of shared clonotypes between healthy human individuals. Sequencing was performed with immunoSEQ multiplex PCR; in TCRdb, only in-frame clones are kept and a portion is missing. The table includes fewer than 550,000 clones, 75% to 80% detected once. Material: PBMCs. All receptors come from a woman aged 40 to 50 in good health. Some clones in this sample may be carry-over from other donors' samples.

The V call is TRBV29-1, the J call TRBJ2-1; D is possibly TRBD2 (5 bases). Germline CDR1 and CDR2: SQVTM and ANQGSEA. Trimming took 6 bases from V and 3 from J, leaving 15 bases between them. The CDR3 extends over 14 amino acids. The chain's CDR3 is CSVGDGLHYNEQFF. The CDR3, as DNA: TGCAGCGTCGGCGACGGACTTCACTACAATGAGCAGTTCTTC.

The genes are TRBV2 and TRBJ1-1; 7 nucleotides align to TRBD1. V dropped 7 bases and J dropped 4; count of bases not matched to a gene: 12. Germline-derived CDR1 and CDR2 are SNHLY and FYNNEI. CDR3 size: 15 residues. CDR3 nucleotides: TGTGCCAGCAACCAAGGGGGCGACGAGAGCACTGAAGCTTTCTTT. Amino acid sequence: CASNQGGDESTEAFF.

The gene calls are TRBV5-1 and TRBJ1-5, with D maybe TRBD1 (5 bases). This CDR3 region has 14 residues. The V end was cut by 0 bases, the J end by 5 bases, with 9 bases between. Germline lookup yields CDR1 SGHRS and CDR2 YFSETQ. CDR3 bases: TGCGCCAGCAGCTTGGGCGGGGGGGATCAGCCCCAGCATTTT. Its protein product is CASSLGGGDQPQHF.

This chain links TRBV9 with TRBJ2-5; D ambiguous. Between the trimmed V and J ends, which lost 4 bases and 4 bases, there was a span of 11 bases. The CDR3 spans 13 residues. Germline CDR1 reads SGDLS; CDR2 reads YYNGEE. Written as DNA, the CDR3 is TGTGCCAGCAGCATCGACACGAGAGAGACCCAGTACTTC. It codes for CASSIDTRETQYF.

The chain is built from TRBV28 and TRBJ2-1, with D tentatively TRBD2 (6 bases). This CDR3 is built from 15 residues. Germline V gene data show CDR1 as MDHEN and CDR2 as SYDVKM. Trimming removed 1 base from V and 7 bases from J, with 14 bases in between. This CDR3 reads CASSLFGGVGNEQFF. DNA for the CDR3: TGTGCCAGCAGTTTATTTGGAGGGGTGGGGAATGAGCAGTTCTTC.

V and J are TRBV25-1 and TRBJ2-1, with a possible D match to TRBD2 (5 bases). The CDR3 runs 14 residues. The V end was cut by 3 bases, the J end by 5 bases, with 11 bases between. Germline values: CDR1 MGHDK, CDR2 SYGVNS. CDR3 loop: CASSDSRTHNEQFF. CDR3 DNA sequence: TGTGCCAGCAGTGATTCTAGGACTCACAATGAGCAGTTCTTC.

This chain uses TRBV4-1 with TRBJ2-1, with TRBD2 identical over 14 bases. J was trimmed by 10 bases and V by 5 bases; bases with no gene match: 7. Germline V gene lookup returns CDR1 MGHRA and CDR2 YSYEKL. The CDR3 is 15 amino acids. Here the CDR3 DNA reads TGCGCCAGCAGCAGGGGACTAGCGGGAGCCCGGGAGCAGTTCTTC. Residues: CASSRGLAGAREQFF.

The J gene is TRBJ2-3, the V gene TRBV5-1; 10 bases fit TRBD2. V dropped 4 bases and J dropped 3; count of bases not matched to a gene: 5. Looked up from germline, CDR1 is SGHRS and CDR2 is YFSETQ. The CDR3 runs 15 residues. The DNA of the CDR3 is TGCGCCAGCAGCACCCCGGGACTAGCGACAGATACGCAGTATTTT. Amino acid sequence: CASSTPGLATDTQYF.

The V and J genes are TRBV5-1 and TRBJ2-7; 7 bases align to TRBD2. Trimming removed 0 bases from V and 1 base from J; junction bases left unmatched: 4. The CDR3 covers 15 residues. The germline gives CDR1 SGHRS, CDR2 YFSETQ. The CDR3 protein is CASSLVASGSYEQYF. The CDR3 DNA follows: TGCGCCAGCAGCTTGGTGGCTAGCGGATCCTACGAGCAGTACTTC.

This chain connects TRBV7-8 to TRBJ2-2; TRBD2 matches 8 bases. The germline V gene encodes CDR1 SGHVS and CDR2 FQNEAQ. This CDR3 is built from 16 residues. The ends lost 6 bases at V and 2 bases at J; junction bases unmatched: 8. In DNA form, the CDR3 reads TGTGCCAGCAGGCTCTCGAGCGGGAGCAACACCGGGGAGCTGTTTTTT. Translating gives CASRLSSGSNTGELFF. Looking up the rest from reference TRBV7-8 and TRBJ2-2 gives the full variable domain: GAGVSQSPRYKVAKRGQDVALRCDPISGHVSLFWYQQALGQGPEFLTYFQNEAQLDKSGLPSDRFFAERPEGSVSTLKIQRTQQEDSAVYLCASRLSSGSNTGELFFGEGSRLTVL.

The chain has TRBV29-1 and TRBJ2-7, with TRBD2 matching 10 bases. V trimming: 1 base; J trimming: 1 base; junction bases outside the gene matches: 4. The CDR3 extends over 15 amino acids. The germline gives CDR1 SQVTM, CDR2 ANQGSEA. CDR3 DNA sequence: TGCAGCGTTGAAGGTTCTAGCGGGAGTTCCTACGAGCAGTACTTC. Protein: CSVEGSSGSSYEQYF.

This chain uses TRBV7-2 with TRBJ2-7, with D unclear. CDR3 size: 13 residues. Trimming took off 4 bases at V and 4 bases at J, with 11 bases between the two ends. Germline V lookup: CDR1 SGHTA, CDR2 FQGNSA. CDR3 sequence reads: CASSSGKNYEQYF. The DNA for the CDR3 is TGTGCCAGCAGCTCCGGCAAAAATTACGAGCAGTACTTC. Variable domain in full (rest from reference TRBV7-2 and TRBJ2-7): GAGVSQSPSNKVTEKGKDVELRCDPISGHTALYWYRQSLGQGLEFLIYFQGNSAPDKSGLPSDRFSAERTGGSVSTLTIQRTQQEDSAVYLCASSSGKNYEQYFGPGTRLTVT.

This clone was seen more than once but under ten times. The chain combines TRBV7-2 with TRBJ1-2; D uncertain. Per the germline V gene, CDR1 is SGHTA and CDR2 is FQGNSA. V gave up 5 bases and J gave up 4 bases, with 14 bases separating them. The CDR3 runs to 14 residues. DNA for the CDR3: TGTGCCAGCAGCATGGGCAGGCTCTTCTATGGCTACACCTTC. It translates to CASSMGRLFYGYTF.

DNA of the CDR3: TGTGCCAGCAGCTCCGGGACTAGCGGACTCCAGTTCTTC. This sequence encodes CASSSGTSGLQFF. The chain has TRBV7-3 and TRBJ2-1; 11 positions agree with TRBD2. The germline V gene has CDR1 SGHTA and CDR2 FQGTGA. The junction had 6 bases not matched to a gene; V was cut back by 4 bases and J by 13 bases. The CDR3 contains 13 residues.

The rearrangement links TRBV7-9 to TRBJ2-7; no firm D call. Germline V gene data show CDR1 as SEHNR and CDR2 as FQNEAQ (reference sequence). The CDR3 has 14 amino acids. V shed 7 bases and J shed 0 bases, with 13 bases lying between them. The CDR3 DNA sequence: TGTGCCAGCAACAGCGACGCGAGCTCCTACGAGCAGTACTTC. Its translation is CASNSDASSYEQYF.

This clone was detected only a few times. This chain joins TRBV2 and TRBJ1-5, with D possibly matching TRBD1 (6 bases). CDR1 SNHLY and CDR2 FYNNEI come from the germline V gene. The CDR3 has 16 residues. Trimming left V 7 bases short and J 5 bases short, with 21 bases between. CDR3 amino acids: CASTEEGGGLDQPQHF. The CDR3 DNA follows: TGTGCCAGCACCGAAGAGGGAGGGGGGCTGGATCAGCCCCAGCATTTT.

This clone has a single count. The chain carries TRBV19 and TRBJ2-5, with D hard to call. This CDR3 is 15 amino acids long. Germline CDR1 reads LNHDA; CDR2 reads SQIVND (reference sequence). V dropped 1 base and J dropped 0 bases, with 9 bases sitting between them. Here the CDR3 reads CASSIVGQHQETQYF. The CDR3 DNA reads TGTGCCAGTAGTATAGTAGGGCAGCACCAAGAGACCCAGTACTTC.

Notes on this clone: A read error is possible here, since a much larger clone lies one base away. Other DNA variants within this sample encode the same CDR3. The V call is TRBV30, the J call TRBJ1-4; TRBD1 matches 10 bases. The germline gives CDR1 GTSNPN, CDR2 SVGIG (reference sequence). The CDR3 has 13 residues. CDR3 sequence (DNA): TGTGCCTGGAGTAGGGACAGGGGTGAAAAGCTGTTTTTT. This sequence encodes CAWSRDRGEKLFF.

In DNA, the CDR3 is TGTGCCAGCAGCACCCAGGGACTAGCGGGAGGAGAGACCCAGTACTTC. This translates into CASSTQGLAGGETQYF. V is TRBV11-2 and J is TRBJ2-5, with 15 bases matching TRBD2. The CDR3 spans 16 residues. V lost 5 bases, J lost 4 bases, and 5 bases stayed unmatched. Germline values: CDR1 SGHAT, CDR2 FQNNGV.

V and J are TRBV23-1 and TRBJ2-7; tentatively, D is TRBD2 (5 bases). TRBV23-1 carries the ORF label, with uncertain function. V lost 4 bases, J lost 6 bases, and 22 bases lay in between. This CDR3 is built from 16 residues. The CDR3 coding sequence is TGCGCCAGCAGTCCCTTCCCGAGGGTAGGAGAGGTCGAGCAGTACTTC. It specifies CASSPFPRVGEVEQYF.

The V call is TRBV28, the J call TRBJ2-7; 8 bases are a match to TRBD1. The CDR3 has 15 amino acids. Germline-derived CDR1 and CDR2 are MDHEN and SYDVKM. The ends lost 4 bases at V and 5 bases at J; junction bases unmatched: 10. CDR3 coding DNA: TGTGCCAGCAGTTCGTCGGGACAGGACCCCGACGAGCAGTACTTC. Translation: CASSSSGQDPDEQYF. The full variable domain, in which reference TRBV28 and TRBJ2-7 provide the parts outside the CDR3, is DVKVTQSSRYLVKRTGEKVFLECVQDMDHENMFWYRQDPGLGLRLIYFSYDVKMKEKGDIPEGYSVSREKKERFSLILESASTNQTSMYLCASSSSGQDPDEQYFGPGTRLTVT.

The V call is TRBV28, the J call TRBJ2-5; 8 nucleotides line up with TRBD2. The ends lost 5 bases at V and 5 bases at J; junction bases unmatched: 4. CDR1 is MDHEN, CDR2 SYDVKM, per germline. This CDR3 spans 13 amino acids. CDR3 loop: CASSRSGSETQYF. CDR3 nucleotides: TGTGCCAGCAGTCGAAGCGGGAGCGAGACCCAGTACTTC.